The 27 T cell receptor beta chains in this list originate from one sample, sequenced in a study of early T cells in non-severe SARS-CoV-2 infection. TCRdb independently ran MiXCR on the 5' RACE reads; one entry per CDR3 protein. The sample includes 70,000 to 95,000 distinct CDR3 sequences, about 15% of them seen just once. The sample taken for sequencing was whole blood. The receptors here all came from an adult who was a healthcare worker with PCR-confirmed SARS-CoV-2 infection or an uninfected control (not recorded which).

Only a few counts were recorded for this clonotype. The V gene is TRBV20-1, the J gene TRBJ1-5; TRBD1 matches 10 bases. The germline gives CDR1 DFQATT, CDR2 SNEGSKA (reference sequence). The ends lost 1 base at V and 4 bases at J; junction bases unmatched: 4. The CDR3 loop spans 15 amino acids. The DNA of the CDR3 is TGCAGTGCTAGAGCAACGGGACAGGGGAATCAGCCCCAGCATTTT. Translation gives CSARATGQGNQPQHF.

This clonotype occurred a few times. The CDR3 region is CASSPGRGQGDGYTF. As DNA, the CDR3 is TGTGCCAGCAGCCCAGGCCGGGGGCAGGGTGATGGCTACACCTTC. The chain joins TRBV4-2 to TRBJ1-2, with D tentatively TRBD1 (6 bases). V lost 4 bases and J lost 6, with 18 bases in between. There are 15 residues in the CDR3. The germline V gene has CDR1 LGHNA and CDR2 YNFKEQ.

V gene TRBV12-3 or TRBV12-4 combines with J gene TRBJ1-4; D uncertain. V was cut by 2 bases and J by 6 bases, with 10 bases left in between. The CDR3 contains 14 residues. CDR3 residues: CASSLSGIDEKLFF. The CDR3 DNA reads TGTGCCAGCAGTTTATCGGGTATTGATGAAAAACTGTTTTTT.

This clonotype was detected only a few times. DNA for the CDR3: TGCAGCGTACACGATACAGGGGGAAGCACTGAAGCTTTCTTT. Encoded protein: CSVHDTGGSTEAFF. This rearrangement joins TRBV29-1 to TRBJ1-1; TRBD1 aligns across 8 bases. Per the germline V gene, CDR1 is SQVTM and CDR2 is ANQGSEA. Trimming took 6 bases from V and 4 from J; bases not matched to a gene: 10. The CDR3 length is 14 residues.

This clonotype has only a few counts. The chain has TRBV11-1 and TRBJ1-6; the D gene is possibly TRBD1 (5 bases). V was trimmed by 4 bases and J by 7 bases, leaving 14 bases between them. Germline loops: CDR1 SGHAT, CDR2 FQDESV (reference sequence). CDR3 size: 15 residues. The CDR3 sequence: CASSSGTVGNSPLHF. CDR3 nucleotides: TGTGCCAGCAGCTCCGGGACCGTAGGAAATTCACCCCTCCACTTT.

This clonotype was found many times. DNA for the CDR3: TGTGCCAGCAGCGGGACACTCCAGAGTGGTGAGCAGTTCTTC. This sequence encodes CASSGTLQSGEQFF. The chain couples TRBV11-2 to TRBJ2-1; a weak D match, TRBD1 (6 bases). The germline CDR1 and CDR2 sequences are SGHAT and FQNNGV. The V end was cut by 5 bases, the J end by 9 bases, with 17 bases between. The CDR3 sequence is 14 residues long.

The V gene is TRBV12-5, the J gene TRBJ1-2; D is possibly TRBD1 (5 bases). Germline values: CDR1 LGHNT, CDR2 FRNRAP. Trimming left V 2 bases short and J 2 bases short, with 12 bases between. This CDR3 spans 15 amino acids. The DNA for the CDR3 is TGTGCTAGTGGTTTGTCAGGGAACTTGAACTATGGCTACACCTTC. It translates to CASGLSGNLNYGYTF.

This clonotype was observed many times. V and J are TRBV5-4 and TRBJ1-1; D perhaps matches TRBD1 (6 bases). CDR3 length: 14 residues. Between the trimmed V and J ends, which lost 0 bases and 5 bases, there was a span of 11 bases. Germline V gives CDR1 SGHNT, CDR2 YYREEE (reference sequence). CDR3 nucleotides: TGTGCCAGCAGCTTGGGCGGGGGGCGGACTGAAGCTTTCTTT. It yields the protein CASSLGGGRTEAFF.

This clonotype was detected many times. CDR3 sequence: CASSEAGSYNEQFF. In DNA form, the CDR3 reads TGTGCCAGCAGTGAGGCGGGGTCCTACAATGAGCAGTTCTTC. V gene TRBV6-4 combines with J gene TRBJ2-1; the D gene is possibly TRBD2 (6 bases). Germline V lookup: CDR1 MRHNA, CDR2 SNTAGT. The CDR3 length is 14 residues. Trimming took 3 bases from V and 1 from J, leaving 7 bases between them.

The sample holds many counts of this clonotype. The V call is TRBV12-3 or TRBV12-4, the J call TRBJ1-6; D might be TRBD1 (5 bases). V shed 6 bases and J shed 0 bases, with 15 bases lying between them. The CDR3 spans 17 residues. CDR3 residues: CASSRRQRSSYNSPLHF. The CDR3, as DNA: TGTGCCAGCAGCCGCCGACAGAGAAGCTCCTATAATTCACCCCTCCACTTT.

The chain employs TRBV7-2 and TRBJ2-5; D perhaps matches TRBD1 (5 bases). The length of the CDR3 is 16 residues. Trimming stripped 2 bases from V and 2 bases from J, with 15 bases between. Per the germline V gene, CDR1 is SGHTA and CDR2 is FQGNSA. CDR3 DNA: TGTGCCAGCAGCTTATTTGGACAACAGCCTCAAGAGACCCAGTACTTC. This encodes CASSLFGQQPQETQYF.

There are many counts of this clonotype. This rearrangement joins TRBV20-1 to TRBJ1-2, with D possibly TRBD1 on 5 matching bases. Trimming removed 6 bases at V and 8 bases at J, with 16 bases between. The germline CDR1 and CDR2 sequences are DFQATT and SNEGSKA (reference sequence). This CDR3 contains 12 residues. CDR3 nucleotide sequence: TGCAGTGCCACCAAGCAGGGCGGAGGCTACACCTTC. Its protein product is CSATKQGGGYTF.

This chain joins TRBV20-1 and TRBJ2-1; the D is unclear. V lost 0 bases and J lost 4, with 7 bases in between. This CDR3 has 13 residues. Looked up from germline, CDR1 is DFQATT and CDR2 is SNEGSKA (reference sequence). Written as DNA, the CDR3 is TGCAGTGCTAGAGATCCTAGTTACAATGAGCAGTTCTTC. Protein product: CSARDPSYNEQFF.

In DNA, the CDR3 is TGCGCCAGCAGCCAGGACAGGGGGCTGGGTGAAGCTTTCTTT. Translated: CASSQDRGLGEAFF. The chain carries TRBV4-1 and TRBJ1-1; the match to TRBD1 covers 11 bases. There are 14 residues in the CDR3. V lost 3 bases and J lost 7; bases outside the gene matches: 4. The germline gives CDR1 MGHRA, CDR2 YSYEKL.

This clonotype occurred a few times. The chain joins TRBV12-3 or TRBV12-4 to TRBJ2-7; D is perhaps TRBD1 (6 bases). The CDR3 runs to 17 residues. Trimming removed 3 bases from V and 0 bases from J, with 18 bases in between. The DNA for the CDR3 is TGTGCCAGCAGTTTCGGTCAGGGGCCGCCGAGCTCCTACGAGCAGTACGTC. This gives the protein CASSFGQGPPSSYEQYV.

CDR3 in DNA: TGTGCCAGCAGTGGAGGTGCAGAGAACACCGGGGAGCTGTTTTTT. Translation: CASSGGAENTGELFF. J is TRBJ2-2 and V is TRBV6-1; D gene unclear. CDR1 and CDR2 from the germline V gene are MNHNS and SASEGT. The CDR3 contains 15 residues. The V gene lost 4 bases and the J gene lost 1 base, with 10 bases spanning the gap.

The genes are TRBV29-1 and TRBJ1-1; no reliable D call. V lost 0 bases, J lost 4 bases, and 12 bases lay in between. Germline CDR1 SQVTM, CDR2 ANQGSEA. The CDR3 runs to 14 residues. This CDR3 is CSVEDKVGSTEAFF. CDR3 sequence (DNA): TGCAGCGTTGAAGATAAAGTCGGGTCCACTGAAGCTTTCTTT.

This clonotype has at least ten counts. The CDR3 here is CASSYSIHGGRNTIYF. The CDR3 nucleotides read TGTGCCAGCAGTTACTCGATTCACGGGGGTAGAAACACCATATATTTT. The rearrangement links TRBV6-5 to TRBJ1-3; TRBD1 is a possible D gene (5 bases). V dropped 0 bases and J dropped 5 bases, with 14 bases sitting between them. CDR3 length equals 16 residues. The V gene's germline CDR1 is MNHEY and CDR2 SVGAGI.

This sequence joins TRBV5-1 and TRBJ2-3, with 13 bases lining up with TRBD2. The CDR3 runs to 15 residues. J gave up 6 bases and V 2 bases, and 3 bases lay outside the gene matches. CDR1 SGHRS and CDR2 YFSETQ come from the germline V gene. The chain's CDR3 is CASSFVTSGGDTQYF. DNA for the CDR3: TGCGCCAGCAGCTTCGTGACTAGCGGGGGGGATACGCAGTATTTT.

This chain links TRBV5-5 with TRBJ1-2; D is ambiguous. The germline V gene has CDR1 SGHKS and CDR2 YYEKEE (reference sequence). V lost 0 bases to trimming and J lost 4 bases, with 13 bases between them. CDR3 size: 15 residues. DNA of the CDR3: TGTGCCAGCAGCTTGGCCGGGGAGTCGCGCTATGGCTACACCTTC. Amino acid sequence: CASSLAGESRYGYTF. Using reference TRBV5-5 and TRBJ1-2 for the parts outside the CDR3, the full variable domain is DAGVTQSPTHLIKTRGQQVTLRCSPISGHKSVSWYQQVLGQGPQFIFQYYEKEERGRGNFPDRFSARQFPNYSSELNVNALLLGDSALYLCASSLAGESRYGYTFGSGTRLTVV.

The chain employs TRBV20-1 and TRBJ2-5; 16 nucleotides match TRBD2. V shed 0 bases, J shed 5 bases, and the junction held 15 bases outside the gene matches. This CDR3 region has 20 residues. Germline V gene sequence: CDR1 DFQATT, CDR2 SNEGSKA (reference sequence). CDR3 residues: CSARDRTIPGLAGGAETQYF. The CDR3 nucleotides read TGCAGTGCTAGAGACCGTACAATTCCGGGACTAGCGGGGGGGGCGGAGACCCAGTACTTC.

The J gene is TRBJ1-3, the V gene TRBV7-2, with no clear D. Trimming removed 3 bases at V and 0 bases at J, with 15 bases between. Germline V gene sequence: CDR1 SGHTA, CDR2 FQGNSA. This CDR3 spans 17 amino acids. CDR3 coding DNA: TGTGCCAGCAGCTTGTCCGGGGTGCCTGTCTCTGGAAACACCATATATTTT. Translation: CASSLSGVPVSGNTIYF.

This sequence joins TRBV28 and TRBJ2-6, with a tentative D call TRBD1 (5 bases). The V end was cut by 6 bases, the J end by 0 bases, with 12 bases between. The germline V gene encodes CDR1 MDHEN and CDR2 SYDVKM. The CDR3 loop spans 16 amino acids. This CDR3 is CASRWGGNSGANVLTF. Written as DNA, the CDR3 is TGTGCCAGCAGATGGGGCGGAAACTCTGGGGCCAACGTCCTGACTTTC.

V and J are TRBV7-2 and TRBJ2-3; D gene ambiguous. V lost 4 bases and J 2 bases, leaving 10 bases between the germline ends. CDR3 length: 14 amino acids. Germline V CDR1 and CDR2: SGHTA, FQGNSA. The chain's CDR3 is CASSYNQVTDTQYF. For the CDR3, the DNA is TGTGCCAGCAGCTACAATCAGGTCACAGATACGCAGTATTTT.

This chain uses TRBV19 with TRBJ1-5; D is possibly TRBD1 (6 bases). CDR1 is LNHDA, CDR2 SQIVND, per germline (reference sequence). Trimming pared 5 bases from V and 3 bases from J, leaving 14 bases between. This CDR3 spans 15 amino acids. The CDR3 region is CASSYQTGLNQPQHF. In DNA, the CDR3 is TGTGCCAGTAGTTATCAAACAGGGCTCAATCAGCCCCAGCATTTT.

The chain carries TRBV20-1 and TRBJ2-5, with 7 bases that match TRBD2. The CDR3 totals 13 residues. CDR1 is DFQATT and CDR2 is SNEGSKA in the germline V gene (reference sequence). V lost 4 bases to trimming and J lost 1 base; unmatched junction nucleotides: 3. This CDR3 is CSATRTSQETQYF. As DNA, the CDR3 is TGCAGTGCTACGAGGACTAGCCAAGAGACCCAGTACTTC.

This clonotype was counted between two and nine times. The rearrangement joins TRBV5-1 to TRBJ2-2; D gene uncertain. Trimming pared 1 base from V and 6 bases from J, leaving 10 bases between. The germline gives CDR1 SGHRS, CDR2 YFSETQ. The CDR3 has 14 amino acids. The CDR3 region has the DNA TGCGCCAGCAGCTTGTTTTTCAGATCCGGGGAGCTGTTTTTT. It yields the protein CASSLFFRSGELFF. The whole variable domain, filled in from reference TRBV5-1 and TRBJ2-2, reads KAGVTQTPRYLIKTRGQQVTLSCSPISGHRSVSWYQQTPGQGLQFLFEYFSETQRNKGNFPGRFSGRQFSNSRSEMNVSTLELGDSALYLCASSLFFRSGELFFGEGSRLTVL.